This T cell receptor beta chain came from a study of CD8 T cells in Susac syndrome (dated 2019 in TCRdb). About the investigation overall: Whether CD8+ T cell activation and differentiation in Susac syndrome was antigen driven was tested using repertoire sequencing. The study compared CD8+ T cell repertoire clonality among roughly eleven healthy donors, around 14 Susac syndrome patients and 15 or so multiple sclerosis patients.

Broader findings and caveats from the paper: The TCR sequencing and HLA analysis was acknowledged to have included a relatively small number of individuals.

CDR1 is given as SQVTM and CDR2 as ANQGSEA, both from the germline V gene. Including cysteine and phenylalanine, the CDR3 has 14 amino acids. Solely the CDR3 DNA is kept, with 42 bases framed from the first base. V is clipped by 7 bases and J by 0 bases, and the sequence between their germline boundaries is 13 bases long. RNA was extracted with the RNeasy kit and about 0.45 to 1 ug was reverse transcribed using random hexamers. The immunoSEQ multiplex PCR assay, which covers 54 Vbeta and 13 Jbeta segments, was used to amplify TCR beta CDR3 regions. Bias from PCR amplification was corrected by using a synthetic template baseline for primer optimization and for computational correction. The authors processed their data as follows. Only productive sequences were kept, with reads annotated to V, D and J genes according to IMGT and analyzed in immunoSEQ Analyzer. To calculate clonality, Shannon entropy was normalized by log2 of the number of productive unique sequences and then subtracted from one. Public and private clones were assessed among the 100 most prevalent clones of each patient and control. Susac-specific clones were defined as absent from healthy and MS cohorts, 800 to 1,200 published viral clones and other ImmuneACCESS disease sequences. The public reads were quality trimmed at Q25 with fastp and then assembled into clones with MiXCR by TCRdb, keeping productive beta chains. Each CDR3 protein gets just one entry, which takes the most common genes and DNA from the rows behind it. TCRdb's processing, not the authors' own work, is the source of the V and J calls. The sample table contains 160,000 or so distinct CDR3 sequences; only one count was recorded for about 95% of them. The top ten constitute 0.15% of the sample.

High-throughput TCR beta sequencing profiled peripheral blood CD8+ and CD4+ T cells from healthy donors, Susac syndrome patients and multiple sclerosis patients. Treatment-naive patients with stable or active relapsing-remitting disease fulfilling revised McDonald criteria were used as multiple sclerosis controls. Bulk CD8+ and CD4+ T cells were purified by magnetic negative isolation, while CD8+ TEMRA cells were enriched using FACS. Blood was drawn into EDTA tubes, processed within 24 hours, and PBMCs were isolated by density gradient centrifugation. PBMCs intended for TCR sequencing were cryopreserved in liquid nitrogen and thawed later in a water bath at 37 degrees C. A purity of at least 90% was achieved for sorted or isolated CD4+, CD8+ and CD8+ TEMRA cells. Comments on this clonotype: Its cognate antigen has yet to be identified. Base qualities are not provided; no much larger clone lies one nucleotide away.

The sample was CD8+ T cells from PBMCs. This receptor was identified in a human donor with multiple sclerosis. The rearranged segments are TRBV29-1 and TRBJ1-5, with the D gene too uncertain to name. Here the CDR3 is given as CSGPTDDSNQPQHF. At the DNA level, the sequence is TGCAGCGGGCCGACTGACGATAGCAATCAGCCCCAGCATTTT.